These T cell receptor beta chains were read from a single sample in a study of post-analysis software for immune sequencing data. TCRdb independently ran MiXCR on the PCR reads; one entry per CDR3 protein. The data show roughly 800,000 distinct CDR3 sequences, with about 27% seen just once and around 0.56% held by the top ten. The sample was blood. These receptor sequences come from a girl aged 10 to 17 with multiple sclerosis. The CDR3 runs from the conserved cysteine through the conserved F or W. A D gene is named only where the DNA matches it firmly.

>11|TRBJ2-5|-|TRBV2
CASSEAPSQYF
>13|TRBJ1-2|-|TRBV2
CASSPEASYGYTF
>17|TRBJ2-3|-|TRBV5-6
CASSSVFLDRGTDTQYF
>17|TRBJ2-3|TRBD2|TRBV7-2
CASSLARLAASTDTQYF
>13|TRBJ1-2|-|TRBV2
CASSEGGRDGYTF
>15|TRBJ2-7|-|TRBV20-1
CSARDWSIPTPEQYF
>14|-|TRBD1|TRBV5-1
CASSLETGQNIQYF
>14|TRBJ1-6|-|TRBV7-9
CASSLGSGTATLHF
>16|TRBJ2-2|-|TRBV6-4
CASSDSGGLNTGELFF
>17|TRBJ2-3|TRBD2|TRBV4-1
CASSQVALAGGVDTQYF
>15|TRBJ1-2|-|TRBV5-1
CASSLGLSSIYGYTF
>18|TRBJ1-5|-|TRBV4-1
CASSQGWMASLSNQPQHF
>17|TRBJ2-3|-|TRBV20-1
CSARARTTTPSTDTQYF
>12|TRBJ2-7|-|TRBV7-2
CASSHPQYEQYF
>14|TRBJ2-1|-|TRBV29-1
CSVDRTVSYNEQFF
>14|TRBJ2-1|TRBD2|TRBV29-1
CSVPSGRLYNEQFF
>16|TRBJ1-5|-|TRBV6-2/TRBV6-3
CASSYDGRNAKQPQHF
>15|TRBJ2-7|-|TRBV5-1
CASSLGQDRTYEQYF
>14|TRBJ2-5|-|TRBV3-1
CASSWMGPLETQYF
>13|TRBJ1-1|-|TRBV7-2
CASSLRGCSEAFF
>15|TRBJ2-1|-|TRBV28
CASSFETDVYNEQFF
>18|TRBJ1-5|-|TRBV5-1
CASSAQHRTEAPNQPQHF
>14|TRBJ1-4|-|TRBV7-9
CASSLAQGGEKLFF
>13|TRBJ1-1|TRBD1|TRBV12-3/TRBV12-4
CASSQGDAAEAFF
>14|TRBJ2-3|-|TRBV12-3/TRBV12-4
CASSLVGTTDTQYF
>14|TRBJ1-1|-|TRBV28
CASSSAGEGTEAFF
>15|TRBJ1-1|-|TRBV7-2
CASSLGGNMNTEAFF
>14|TRBJ2-1|-|TRBV7-2
CTSSLGGAYNEQFF
>12|TRBJ2-7|TRBD1|TRBV29-1
CSVRTGYHEQYF